This T cell receptor beta chain was captured in a study of immune evolution from preneoplasia to lung adenocarcinoma. In the study overall: HLA loss of heterozygosity: approximately 7.5% AIS, about 14% MIA, around 35% ADC, none AAH.

Method: immunoSEQ multiplex PCR; TCRdb's copy keeps in-frame clones and lacks some. The profile shows 8,400 or so clones, approximately 81% of them singletons. Study-level findings and limits: KRAS-mutant nodules had the highest T cell clonality. Normal lung had highest clonality; later lesions appeared denser, more diverse. From normal lung to invasive adenocarcinoma, top clone frequencies appeared to decrease.

This clone was detected once. Its target is unknown. The CDR3 runs to 15 residues. V was shortened by 8 bases and J by 0 bases, with 17 bases between the two germline ends. Germline lookup yields CDR1 SNHLY and CDR2 FYNNEI. The sequenced sample consisted of FFPE invasive lung adenocarcinoma tissue. The clonotype was recovered from a person aged 45 to 59 with lung adenocarcinoma. J is TRBJ2-7 and V is TRBV2; D perhaps matches TRBD1 (7 bases). CDR3 bases: TGTGCCAGCTTCCCCGGCGGGACAGCCTCCTACGAGCAGTACTTC. Translated: CASFPGGTASYEQYF. Full variable domain (rest looked up from reference TRBV2 and TRBJ2-7): EPEVTQTPSHQVTQMGQEVILRCVPISNHLYFYWYRQILGQKVEFLVSFYNNEISEKSEIFDDQFSVERPDGSNFTLKIRSTKLEDSAMYFCASFPGGTASYEQYFGPGTRLTVT.